This T cell receptor beta chain came from a study of blood T cell repertoires in COVID-19. Study-level background: COVID-19 samples, acute and convalescent, were from the United States, Italy and Spain. T cells, B-cell-depleted T cells, or PBMCs provided the cDNA or gDNA that served as material.

With 3 bases clipped from V and 7 bases from J, the junction kept 5 bases outside the gene matches. Germline CDR1 reads SGHTS; CDR2 reads YDEGEE. CDR3 size: 15 residues. Per the original data handling: Reference gene primer amplification gave nucleated cell count estimates. Assay: immunoSEQ multiplex PCR; the TCRdb copy retains only in-frame clones and omits some. That table gives V, J and clone size, and the DNA gave D and trimming. Here the sample spans about 49,000 clones, roughly 82% being singletons. The receptor's source is an older woman with acute or convalescent COVID-19. Sequenced sample: peripheral blood. V gene TRBV5-8 combines with J gene TRBJ2-7; the match to TRBD2 covers 15 bases. The CDR3 sequence: CASSWTSGRAPEQYF. The DNA of the CDR3 is TGTGCCAGCAGCTGGACTAGCGGGAGGGCCCCTGAGCAGTACTTC.